This T cell receptor (beta chain) was sequenced during a study of somatic mutations in cytotoxic T cells in rheumatoid arthritis (dated by TCRdb to 2015 to 2018). In terms of the full investigation: Before any treatment started and right after they were diagnosed, patients gave peripheral blood samples (under 32 ml EDTA). Median age was essentially the same in the patient group and the control group. TCRB deep sequencing was performed for 55 to 65 rheumatoid arthritis patients and 15 to 20 healthy controls. A FACSAria II or Sony SH800 was used to flow-sort some V beta antibody-stained T-cell populations at nearly 100% purity, and TCRB sequencing was also done on sorted V beta1+ cells. Whether expanded CD8+ T-cell clones in untreated, newly diagnosed rheumatoid arthritis carry somatic mutations was the study question, and clonality was characterized with TCRB deep sequencing.

Here is what the overall study found, with its caveats: An increase of CD8+ clonality with age was seen in patients (Spearman r ~ 0.51) but not in healthy controls. Several identical CD8+ TCRB sequences were found in both blood and synovial fluid, and in about an eighth of the roughly 65 patients the largest CD8+ clone exceeded 20% of CD8+ cells. There was no significant difference in CD8+ T-cell clonality between rheumatoid arthritis patients and age-matched healthy controls. The slight underrepresentation of TRBV07 in patients was not corrected for multiple comparisons. It was unknown which antigens the expanded CD8+ clones targeted, and their absence from virus-specific databases did not exclude viral specificity.

Genomic DNA underwent TCRB CDR3 sequencing using the immunoSEQ assay. As for how the authors treated the data: Patient CD8+ clones larger than 1% were compared against published virus-specific TCRB sequences, and only a few matched. Only productive TCRB rearrangements were included in the analyses. Defining a clone by its unique TCRB CDR3 sequence, the study calculated clonality as a productive clonality index derived from Shannon entropy. Repertoire overlap for a pair of samples was computed from each clone's template counts relative to total templates per sample. A correlation with a Spearman r of about 0.57 was found between V-gene usage by flow cytometry and V-gene usage by TCRB sequencing. This is the immuneACCESS table as TCRdb keeps it, with only in-frame sequences that have V and J called. A part of the clones is gone; compared with another copy, unresolved V genes explain less than half, and the rest is unexplained. That table is the source of V, J and clone size, and D and trimming were worked out from the DNA. This sample gives about 11,000 clones in total; over 65% of them show up just once. Of the sample, more than 35% falls within the top ten clones.

From the cysteine up to the phenylalanine, the CDR3 has a length of 16 residues. Kept here is only the CDR3 DNA, which spans 48 bases and is read in frame from base 1. The junction shows trimming of 5 bases on V and 7 bases on J, and the gene matches do not reach 15 bases of it. The CDR1 and CDR2 encoded by the germline V gene are MDHEN and SYDVKM. CD4+ and CD8+ cells were isolated by positive magnetic bead selection on an AutoMACS, and purity was checked by flow cytometry. After a first flow cytometry screen using a TCR V beta antibody panel, clonal expansions were characterized through TCRB deep sequencing of sorted CD8+ fractions. Ficoll-Paque PLUS density gradient separation was used to isolate peripheral blood mononuclear cells. DNA from CD4-enriched, CD8-enriched or PBMC samples was extracted using Nucleospin Tissue or Tissue XS kits and then quantified on a Qubit 2.0 fluorometer. Turning to this clone: Its antigen remains undetermined. Base quality data are lacking; no much larger clone is found one base away.

This receptor chain uses TRBV28 and TRBJ1-2, and 8 junction bases match TRBD1. The sample comprised CD8+ T cells sorted from blood. The receptor was isolated from an adult with rheumatoid arthritis. The CDR3 has the sequence CASSKPSETGAAGYTF. The DNA sequence is TGTGCCAGCAGTAAACCGTCCGAGACAGGGGCGGCTGGCTACACCTTC.